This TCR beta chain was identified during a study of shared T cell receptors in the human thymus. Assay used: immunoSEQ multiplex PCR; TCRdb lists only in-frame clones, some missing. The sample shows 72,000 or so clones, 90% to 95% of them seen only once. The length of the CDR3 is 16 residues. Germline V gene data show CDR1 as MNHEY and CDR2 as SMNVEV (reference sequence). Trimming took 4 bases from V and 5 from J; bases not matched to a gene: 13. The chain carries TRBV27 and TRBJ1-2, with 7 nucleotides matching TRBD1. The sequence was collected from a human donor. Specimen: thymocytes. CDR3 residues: CASSSGHRGKPYGYTF. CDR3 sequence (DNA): TGTGCCAGCAGTTCGGGTCACAGGGGAAAGCCTTATGGCTACACCTTC.